This T cell receptor beta chain originates from a study of molecular identifiers for immune sequencing clone quantification. V lost 0 bases to trimming and J lost 2 bases, with 10 bases between them. The CDR3 covers 15 residues. Germline CDR1 LGHNA, CDR2 YSLEER. A CD8+CD4-CCR7+CD45RA+ phenotype served as the sorting definition for naive CD8 T cells. TCRdb re-called the PCR reads with MiXCR, one entry per CDR3 protein. This table holds about 510,000 distinct CDR3 sequences, about 26% found once. This clonotype originated in a human donor in good health. Some libraries in this study had Jurkat cell RNA spiked in. Sequencing was carried out using naive CD8+ T cells from blood, with Jurkat cell RNA spiked in. Subset in this sample: FACS-sorted CD8+CD4-CCR7+CD45RA+ naive T cells. The chain carries TRBV4-3 and TRBJ1-2, with D unclear. The DNA of the CDR3 is TGCGCCAGCAGCCAAGATCCGGCGACAAACTATGGCTACACCTTC. It specifies CASSQDPATNYGYTF.